Listed here are 8 T cell receptor beta chains from one sample, sequenced in a study of cytomegalovirus exposure and HLA in healthy donors. The PCR was carried out with 60 Vbeta primers and 13 Jbeta primers. Clones were read by immunoSEQ multiplex PCR, and TCRdb kept only the in-frame ones, dropping some. Of approximately 170,000 clones listed, roughly 80% were seen once; the top ten hold about 3.4%. Input material: PBMCs. These receptors originate from a female donor in good health and CMV-seronegative.

This clone came up a few times. The CDR3 DNA follows: TGTGCCAGCAGCTTAGGGACAGGGAATGGAAACACCATATATTTT. As protein: CASSLGTGNGNTIYF. The V call is TRBV7-9, the J call TRBJ1-3, with 8 bases aligning to TRBD1. Germline CDR1 reads SEHNR; CDR2 reads FQNEAQ (reference sequence). V was clipped by 1 base and J by 3 bases; unmatched bases: 2. This CDR3 is built from 15 residues. The full variable domain, rest sourced from reference TRBV7-9 and TRBJ1-3, is DTGVSQNPRHKITKRGQNVTFRCDPISEHNRLYWYRQTLGQGPEFLTYFQNEAQLEKSRLLSDRFSAERPKGSFSTLEIQRTEQGDSAMYLCASSLGTGNGNTIYFGEGSWLTVV.

Notes on this clone: Compared with germline, one end of the junction differs, possibly owing to a read error. V and J are TRBV7-7 and TRBJ1-5; D call uncertain. The CDR3 covers 21 residues. CDR1 is SSHAT and CDR2 is FNYEAQ in the germline V gene (reference sequence). For the CDR3, the DNA is TGTGCTAGCAGCGATACCCTGGGAGAGGGTGGTGCATGGAGTAGCAATCAGCCCCAGCATTTT. This gives the protein CASSDTLGEGGAWSSNQPQHF. Using reference TRBV7-7 and TRBJ1-5 for the parts outside the CDR3, the full variable domain is GAGVSQSPRYKVTKRGQDVTLRCDPISSHATLYWYQQALGQGPEFLTYFNYEAQPDKSGLPSDRFSAERPEGSISTLTIQRTEQRDSAMYRCASSDTLGEGGAWSSNQPQHFGDGTRLSIL.

The V and J genes are TRBV9 and TRBJ2-3, with 8 positions matching TRBD2. CDR1 and CDR2 (germline): SGDLS, YYNGEE. The CDR3 length is 17 residues. V lost 0 bases to trimming and J lost 4 bases; unmatched junction nucleotides: 10. The CDR3 loop is CASSVGWRGAVADTQYF. In nucleotides, the CDR3 is TGTGCCAGCAGCGTAGGATGGCGGGGGGCGGTCGCAGATACGCAGTATTTT.

This clone showed up just a few times. The rearrangement joins TRBV7-2 to TRBJ2-3; D is possibly TRBD2 (5 bases). This CDR3 is built from 12 residues. The germline V gene has CDR1 SGHTA and CDR2 FQGNSA. Trimming removed 10 bases from V and 6 bases from J, with 14 bases in between. The CDR3 DNA is TGTGCCATCGACCTACTAGTTGATACGCAGTATTTT. Translated, it gives CAIDLLVDTQYF.

About this clone itself: One junction end disagrees with the germline gene, perhaps due to a read error. Other DNA sequences of this sample code for an identical CDR3. The rearrangement uses TRBV27 and TRBJ2-7, with TRBD1 matching 7 bases. This CDR3 spans 15 amino acids. Germline V lookup: CDR1 MNHEY, CDR2 SMNVEV (reference sequence). CDR3 DNA sequence: TGTGCTAGCAGTTTAATCCGGGACAGTCCCTACGAGCAGTACTTC. Amino acids: CASSLIRDSPYEQYF.

The chain uses TRBV21-1 and TRBJ1-4. TRBV21-1 is a documented pseudogene. The CDR3 extends over 19 amino acids. Here the CDR3 reads CASSKGFDTVGARNEKLFF. The DNA of the CDR3 is TGTGCCAGCAGCAAAGGGTTCGATACCGTAGGAGCCCGAAATGAAAAACTGTTTTTT.

V usage is TRBV5-6 and J usage is TRBJ2-2, with a possible D match to TRBD1 (6 bases). CDR1 SGHDT and CDR2 YYEEEE come from the germline V gene. The CDR3 has 15 residues. V lost 4 bases and J 3 bases, leaving 13 bases between the germline ends. The CDR3 is CASSPQGQHTGELFF. CDR3 DNA sequence: TGTGCCAGCAGCCCCCAAGGACAGCACACCGGGGAGCTGTTTTTT.

The J gene is TRBJ1-1, the V gene TRBV19, with D unclear. Germline CDR1 is LNHDA and CDR2 is SQIVND (reference sequence). The germline V and J ends were trimmed by 6 bases and 10 bases, with 15 bases remaining between them. This CDR3 comprises 12 residues. CDR3 sequence reads: CASREDRAGAFF. DNA of the CDR3: TGTGCCAGTAGGGAGGACCGCGCAGGAGCTTTCTTT.